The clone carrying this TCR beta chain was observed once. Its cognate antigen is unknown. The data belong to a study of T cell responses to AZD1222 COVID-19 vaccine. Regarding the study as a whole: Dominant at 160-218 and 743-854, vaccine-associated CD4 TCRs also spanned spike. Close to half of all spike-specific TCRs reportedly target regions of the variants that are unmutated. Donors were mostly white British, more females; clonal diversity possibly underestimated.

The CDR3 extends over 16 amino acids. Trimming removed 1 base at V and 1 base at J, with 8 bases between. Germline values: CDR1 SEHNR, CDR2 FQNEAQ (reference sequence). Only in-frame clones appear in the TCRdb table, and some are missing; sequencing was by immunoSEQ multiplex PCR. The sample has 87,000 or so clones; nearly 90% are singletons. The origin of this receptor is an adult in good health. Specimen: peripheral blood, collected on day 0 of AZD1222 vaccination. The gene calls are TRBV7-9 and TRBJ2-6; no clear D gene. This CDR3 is CASSLVGGSGANVLTF. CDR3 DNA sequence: TGTGCCAGCAGCTTAGTGGGTGGGTCTGGGGCCAACGTCCTGACTTTC.